The following is a TCR beta chain sequence with its context. Its antigen specificity is not known. No per-base quality is available; no much larger clone lies one base away. The TCR beta CDR3 regions were amplified from the RNA transcripts. A first-round RT-PCR of the TCR CDR3 used the HTBI primer set with the Qiagen OneStep RT-PCR kit. Libraries were constructed in a second round of multiplex PCR, after which size selection and purification were carried out. Paired-end sequencing of the libraries was performed with 100 bp reads on an Illumina HiSeq2000. The original pipeline was this. Raw data were processed with SOAPnuke, discarding reads with adapters, uncalled bases, mean Phred below 15, or no exact constant-primer or identifier match. COPE v1.2.5 was used to merge high-quality paired reads, and clonotypes were defined as unique nucleotide sequences. Clonotypes were aligned to IMGT TRBV, TRBD and TRBJ reference segments using MiTCR v1.1. The analysis was restricted to V-J combinations with a frequency above 0.0001, which together covered 99% to 99.2% of the repertoires. A TCS score was defined as the ratio between F50 (clonal expansion) and ExV (chaos), using BLOSUM62-based TCRdist between CDR3 peptides within each V-J. Welch's t-statistics and random forest reduced around 510 V-J features to 13, which were used in a naive Bayes classifier (R e1071). TCRdb passed the public sequencing reads through fastp at Q25 and MiXCR, retaining productive beta sequences. Every CDR3 protein is listed once, alongside the most common genes and DNA of its rows. These V and J calls originate from TCRdb's pipeline instead of the authors' own analysis. The sample table lists over 450,000 distinct CDR3 sequences, roughly a sixth of them with a count of one. The biggest ten clones account for around 17% of the sample.

The data were taken from a study of T cells in Graves' hyperthyroidism and ophthalmopathy (dated by TCRdb to between 2019 and 2020). Background on the whole study: Peripheral blood was sampled at the time of initial diagnosis, prior to any treatment. To identify TCR V-J signatures that set the groups apart, the researchers used a discovery cohort of 100 patients, made up of 40 to 45 with Graves' ophthalmopathy and some 58 with stable Graves' hyperthyroidism. Whether ophthalmopathy could be predicted prospectively was tested in an independent validation cohort made up of under 20 hyperthyroidism patients plus 17 patients who later progressed to ophthalmopathy. The 100 discovery patients were randomly split 7:3 into training and test sets. In over five Graves' hyperthyroidism patients, the study also compared T-cell repertoires from thyroid tissue with T-cell repertoires from blood. After blood sampling, hyperthyroidism patients were treated with methimazole at a starting dose of 30 mg daily, and ophthalmopathy patients were treated with high-dose intravenous methylprednisolone. The paper reports TCR Vbeta CDR3 sequencing of over 130 peripheral blood samples: approximately 41 ophthalmopathy, about 75 hyperthyroidism and approximately 17 progressor patients.

In the ophthalmopathy patients, disease was moderately to severely active, with a Clinical Activity Score of 3 or more, a NOSPECS grade of 4 or more, and a duration of less than 3 months. Patients with uncontrolled infections, other autoimmune diseases, pregnancy or lactation were excluded. Diagnoses were based on clinical symptoms, serum thyroxine and TRAb, thyroid ultrasound and orbital computed tomography. PBMCs were separated from roughly 9.6 ml of fresh peripheral blood using Ficoll-Paque density gradient centrifugation. Trizol reagent was used to extract total RNA, and RNA quality was then checked on an Agilent 2100 Bioanalyzer. Broader findings and caveats from the paper: In cross-validation, a model built on a 13 V-J signature told ophthalmopathy apart from stable hyperthyroidism with roughly 87% sensitivity and approximately 84% specificity, and in testing the same model reached 80%/75%. Most expanded thyroid clonotypes (frequency above 0.001) were also detected in blood, suggesting blood repertoires may reflect thyroid immune responses. In validation, the model predicted progression to ophthalmopathy with 55% to 71% sensitivity and less than 75% specificity, a median of approximately 6.7 months before onset. Sample size was not statistically predetermined, and investigators were not blinded to group allocation.

CDR1 and CDR2, looked up from the germline V gene (reference sequence), are LNHDA and SQIVND. Trimming takes 5 bases from V and 7 bases from J, and the germline ends sit 14 bases apart. From its cysteine to its phenylalanine, the CDR3 spans 13 amino acids. Of all the DNA, just the CDR3 is kept, 39 bases in frame from base 1. Sequencing was carried out using blood. This sequence originates from a woman between 18 and 30 years old with Graves' ophthalmopathy. The rearrangement joined TRBV19 to TRBJ1-1; the D gene is perhaps TRBD1, on 6 matching bases. The CDR3 protein sequence reads: CASSRQVAFEAFF. The DNA is TGTGCCAGTAGTCGACAGGTGGCCTTTGAAGCTTTCTTT.